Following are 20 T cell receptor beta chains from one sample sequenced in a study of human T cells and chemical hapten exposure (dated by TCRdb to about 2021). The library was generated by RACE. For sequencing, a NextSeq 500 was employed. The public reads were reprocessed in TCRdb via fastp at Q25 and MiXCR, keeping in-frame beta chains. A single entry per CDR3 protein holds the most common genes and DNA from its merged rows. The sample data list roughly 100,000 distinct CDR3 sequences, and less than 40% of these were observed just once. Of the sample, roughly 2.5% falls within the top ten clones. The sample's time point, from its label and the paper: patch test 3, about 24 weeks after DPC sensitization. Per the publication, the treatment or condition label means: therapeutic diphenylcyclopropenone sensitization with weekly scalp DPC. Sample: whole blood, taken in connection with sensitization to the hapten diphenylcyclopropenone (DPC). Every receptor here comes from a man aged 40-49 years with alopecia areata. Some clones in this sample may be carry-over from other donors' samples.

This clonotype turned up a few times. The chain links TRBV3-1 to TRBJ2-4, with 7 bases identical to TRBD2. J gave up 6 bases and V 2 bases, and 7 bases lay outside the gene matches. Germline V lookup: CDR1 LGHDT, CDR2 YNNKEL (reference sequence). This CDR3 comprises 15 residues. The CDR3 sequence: CASSQSETGGNIQYF. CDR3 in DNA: TGTGCCAGCAGCCAATCCGAAACGGGGGGAAACATTCAGTACTTC.

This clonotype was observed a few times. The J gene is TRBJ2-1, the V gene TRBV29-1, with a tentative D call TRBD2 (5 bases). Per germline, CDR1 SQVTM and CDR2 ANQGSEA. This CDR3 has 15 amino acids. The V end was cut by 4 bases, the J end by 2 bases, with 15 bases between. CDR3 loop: CSVVPGINTYNEQFF. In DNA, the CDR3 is TGCAGCGTTGTTCCCGGGATTAACACCTACAATGAGCAGTTCTTC.

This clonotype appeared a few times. The CDR3 DNA reads as TGTGCCAGCAGCTCACTAGCGGGAGGGATGCAGTTCTTC. It translates to CASSSLAGGMQFF. The chain joins TRBV7-3 to TRBJ2-1; 13 nucleotides align to TRBD2. The length of the CDR3 is 13 residues. V lost 4 bases, J lost 12 bases, and 3 bases stayed unmatched. Looked up from germline, CDR1 is SGHTA and CDR2 is FQGTGA.

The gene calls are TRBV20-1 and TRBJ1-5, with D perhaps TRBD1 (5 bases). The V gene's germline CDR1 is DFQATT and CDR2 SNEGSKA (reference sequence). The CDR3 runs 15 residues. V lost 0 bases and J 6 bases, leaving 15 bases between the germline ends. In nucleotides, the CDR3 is TGCAGTGCTAGAGATTACAGAGTTCAGGGTCAGCCCCAGCATTTT. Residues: CSARDYRVQGQPQHF.

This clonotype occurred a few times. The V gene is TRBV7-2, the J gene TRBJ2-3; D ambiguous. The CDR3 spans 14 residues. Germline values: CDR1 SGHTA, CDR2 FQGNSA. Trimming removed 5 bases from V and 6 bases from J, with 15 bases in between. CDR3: CASSPDQTSDTQYF. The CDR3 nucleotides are TGTGCCAGCAGCCCGGACCAGACCTCCGATACGCAGTATTTT.

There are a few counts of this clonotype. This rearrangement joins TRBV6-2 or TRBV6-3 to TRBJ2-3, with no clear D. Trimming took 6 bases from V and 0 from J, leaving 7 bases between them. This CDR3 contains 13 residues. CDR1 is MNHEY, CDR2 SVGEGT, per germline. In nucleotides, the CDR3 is TGTGCCAGCAGACCCTCTAGCACAGATACGCAGTATTTT. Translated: CASRPSSTDTQYF.

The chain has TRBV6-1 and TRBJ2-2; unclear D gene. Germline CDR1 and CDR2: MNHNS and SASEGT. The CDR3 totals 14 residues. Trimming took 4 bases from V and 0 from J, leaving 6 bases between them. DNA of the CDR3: TGTGCCAGCAGTGTTGGAGCGAACACCGGGGAGCTGTTTTTT. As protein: CASSVGANTGELFF.

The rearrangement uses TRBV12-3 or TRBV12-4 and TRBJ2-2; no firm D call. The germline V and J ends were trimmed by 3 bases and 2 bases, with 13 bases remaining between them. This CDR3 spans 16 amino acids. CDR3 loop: CASSFSPPPNTGELFF. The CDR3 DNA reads TGTGCCAGCAGTTTCTCCCCCCCACCTAACACCGGGGAGCTGTTTTTT.

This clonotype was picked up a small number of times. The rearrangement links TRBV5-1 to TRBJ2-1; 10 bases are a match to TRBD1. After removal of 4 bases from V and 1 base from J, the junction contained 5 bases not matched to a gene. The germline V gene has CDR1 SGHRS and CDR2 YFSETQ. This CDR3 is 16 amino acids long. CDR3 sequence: CASSGGTGDSYNEQFF. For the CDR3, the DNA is TGCGCCAGCAGCGGGGGGACAGGGGATTCCTACAATGAGCAGTTCTTC.

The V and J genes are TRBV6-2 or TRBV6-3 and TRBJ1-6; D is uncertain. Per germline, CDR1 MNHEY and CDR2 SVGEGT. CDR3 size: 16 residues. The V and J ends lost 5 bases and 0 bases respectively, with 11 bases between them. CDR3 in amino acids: CASSEEMSSYNSPLHF. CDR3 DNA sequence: TGTGCCAGCAGTGAAGAGATGAGCTCCTATAATTCACCCCTCCACTTT.

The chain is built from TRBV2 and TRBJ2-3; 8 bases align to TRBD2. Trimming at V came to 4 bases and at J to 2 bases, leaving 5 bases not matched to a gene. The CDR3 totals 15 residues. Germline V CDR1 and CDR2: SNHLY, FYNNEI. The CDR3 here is CASSVAGPITDTQYF. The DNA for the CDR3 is TGTGCCAGCAGTGTAGCGGGACCTATCACAGATACGCAGTATTTT.

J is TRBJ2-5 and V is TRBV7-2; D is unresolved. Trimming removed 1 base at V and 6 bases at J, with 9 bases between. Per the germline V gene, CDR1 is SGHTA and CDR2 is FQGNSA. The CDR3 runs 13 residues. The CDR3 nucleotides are TGTGCCAGCAGCTTAGGATTTCAGAAGACCCAGTACTTC. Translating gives CASSLGFQKTQYF.

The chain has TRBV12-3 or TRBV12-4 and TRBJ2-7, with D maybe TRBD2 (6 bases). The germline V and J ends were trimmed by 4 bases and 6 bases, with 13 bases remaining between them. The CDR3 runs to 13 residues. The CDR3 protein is CASSSPGLSEQYV. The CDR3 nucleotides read TGTGCCAGCAGTTCCCCGGGACTCAGCGAGCAGTACGTC.

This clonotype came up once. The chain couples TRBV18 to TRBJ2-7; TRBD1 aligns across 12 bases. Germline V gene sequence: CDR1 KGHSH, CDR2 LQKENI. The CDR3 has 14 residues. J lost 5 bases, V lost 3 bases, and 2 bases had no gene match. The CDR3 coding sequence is TGTGCCAGCTCACCGGGACAGGGGGCGGACGAGCAGTACGTC. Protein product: CASSPGQGADEQYV.

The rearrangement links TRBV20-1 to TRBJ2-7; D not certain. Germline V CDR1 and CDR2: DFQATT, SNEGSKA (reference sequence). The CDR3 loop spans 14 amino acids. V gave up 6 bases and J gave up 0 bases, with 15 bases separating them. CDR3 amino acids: CSAVWAESSYEQYV. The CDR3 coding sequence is TGCAGTGCCGTATGGGCGGAAAGCTCCTACGAGCAGTACGTC.

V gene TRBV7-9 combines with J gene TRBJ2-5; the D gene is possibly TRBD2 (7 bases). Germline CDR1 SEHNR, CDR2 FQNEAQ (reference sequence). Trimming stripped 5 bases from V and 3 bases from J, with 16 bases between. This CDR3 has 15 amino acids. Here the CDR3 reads CASSLRGGREETQYF. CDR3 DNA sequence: TGTGCCAGCAGCCTCCGAGGGGGGAGGGAAGAGACCCAGTACTTC. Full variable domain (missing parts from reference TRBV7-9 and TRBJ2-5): DTGVSQNPRHKITKRGQNVTFRCDPISEHNRLYWYRQTLGQGPEFLTYFQNEAQLEKSRLLSDRFSAERPKGSFSTLEIQRTEQGDSAMYLCASSLRGGREETQYFGPGTRLLVL.

CDR3 bases: TGTGCCAGCAGCAAAGGAAGCGGGTCCAGGTCCTACGAGCAGTACGTC. This codes for CASSKGSGSRSYEQYV. The V gene is TRBV21-1, the J gene TRBJ2-7; the table's D call TRBD2 went unverified against the DNA. TRBV21-1 is a pseudogene. The CDR3 length is 16 residues.

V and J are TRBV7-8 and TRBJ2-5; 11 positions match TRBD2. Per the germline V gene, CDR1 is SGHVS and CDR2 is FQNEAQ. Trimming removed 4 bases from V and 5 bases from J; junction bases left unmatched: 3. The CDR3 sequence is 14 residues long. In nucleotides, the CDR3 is TGTGCCAGCAGCTCGCGGACTAGCGGGGAGACCCAGTACTTC. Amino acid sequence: CASSSRTSGETQYF.

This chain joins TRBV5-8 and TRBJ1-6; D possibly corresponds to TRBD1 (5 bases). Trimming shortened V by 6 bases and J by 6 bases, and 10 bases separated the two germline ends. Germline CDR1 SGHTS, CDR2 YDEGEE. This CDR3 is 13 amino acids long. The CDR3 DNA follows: TGTGCCAGCAACGGGGGAGGTAATTCACCCCTCCACTTT. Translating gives CASNGGGNSPLHF. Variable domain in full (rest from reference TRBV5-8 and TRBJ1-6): EAGVTQSPTHLIKTRGQQATLRCSPISGHTSVYWYQQALGLGLQFLLWYDEGEERNRGNFPPRFSGRQFPNYSSELNVNALELEDSALYLCASNGGGNSPLHFGNGTRLTVT.

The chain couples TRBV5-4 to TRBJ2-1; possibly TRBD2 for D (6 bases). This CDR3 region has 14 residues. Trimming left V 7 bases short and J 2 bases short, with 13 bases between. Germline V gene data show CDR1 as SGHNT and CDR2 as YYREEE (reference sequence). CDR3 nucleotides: TGTGCCAGCTCCGGCCAGCGGGCCTACAATGAGCAGTTCTTC. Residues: CASSGQRAYNEQFF.